The 15 T cell receptor beta chains below all came from one sample that was sequenced in a study of T cells expressing NK-cell markers (dated by TCRdb to the early 2020s). Receptor libraries were prepared by 5' RACE. The listed sequencing device is Illumina HiSeq 2000. Following TCRdb reprocessing, every CDR3 protein sequence forms one entry, and DNA is not provided. The sample's table covers a few hundred thousand distinct CDR3 sequences. Around 5.2% of the sample belongs to the ten largest clones. The sample comprised blood T cells: a sorted CD56 or NKG2C T cell subset, CD4+ or CD8+ T cells, or bulk PBMC T cells (not recorded which). These receptors all come from a man aged 18-70 years in good health.

The rearrangement joins TRBV12-3 or TRBV12-4 to TRBJ1-2. The CDR3 spans 15 residues. CDR3 region: CASSLRLGSGYGYTF.

The chain joins TRBV6-1 to TRBJ1-2; TCRdb selects TRBD1, and the lack of DNA leaves this call unchecked. The CDR3 is 13 amino acids. Germline-derived CDR1 and CDR2 are MNHNS and SASEGT. Here the CDR3 reads CASSARENYGYTF.

The V call is TRBV5-8, the J call TRBJ2-1; without DNA, the TCRdb call of TRBD1 cannot be checked. This CDR3 comprises 16 residues. CDR1 and CDR2 from the germline V gene are SGHTS and YDEGEE. CDR3 amino acids: CASSLGWGGSYNEQFF.

The chain employs TRBV6-1 and TRBJ1-5; with no DNA, the TCRdb D assignment of TRBD1 cannot be verified. Germline CDR1 MNHNS, CDR2 SASEGT. The CDR3 has 15 amino acids. The CDR3 loop reads CASRDRGPSNQPQHF.

The chain recombines TRBV12-3 or TRBV12-4 with TRBJ2-3; TCRdb reports TRBD1, a call that lacks DNA to check it against. The length of the CDR3 is 16 residues. The CDR3 here is CASTLIGFSSTDTQYF.

J is TRBJ2-2 and V is TRBV2; the D call from TCRdb, TRBD1, cannot be confirmed without DNA. This CDR3 is 14 amino acids long. Germline V gene sequence: CDR1 SNHLY, CDR2 FYNNEI. The CDR3 protein is CASSRDRATGELFF.

This CDR3 is CASSASRQGGELFF. This chain links TRBV9 with TRBJ1-4; TCRdb picks TRBD1, but there is no DNA to check that call. Germline V gene sequence: CDR1 SGDLS, CDR2 YYNGEE. This CDR3 contains 14 residues.

This chain uses TRBV12-3 or TRBV12-4 with TRBJ2-4; the TCRdb D gene call, TRBD2, has no DNA to confirm it. CDR3 size: 14 residues. The CDR3: CASSGSIAKNIQYF.

The V and J genes are TRBV12-3 or TRBV12-4 and TRBJ2-2. This CDR3 contains 15 residues. The CDR3 region is CASSLAGRHTGELFF.

The genes are TRBV7-9 and TRBJ1-2; the TCRdb call, TRBD1, lacks DNA for checking. The CDR3 consists of 15 residues. CDR1 SEHNR and CDR2 FQNEAQ come from the germline V gene (reference sequence). CDR3 loop: CASSWAGTTNYGYTF.

The gene calls are TRBV6-1 and TRBJ1-5; TCRdb names TRBD1, which stays unverified in the absence of DNA. CDR3 length equals 16 residues. The germline V gene has CDR1 MNHNS and CDR2 SASEGT. CDR3 residues: CASSEFGTGGSQPQHF.

The rearrangement uses TRBV12-3 or TRBV12-4 and TRBJ1-1. The CDR3 spans 13 residues. The CDR3 loop is CASSFFLGTEAFF.

The rearrangement joins TRBV29-1 to TRBJ2-7; lacking DNA, the TRBD2 call made by TCRdb goes unchecked. This CDR3 has 13 residues. In germline, CDR1 is SQVTM, CDR2 ANQGSEA. This CDR3 is CSVAAGWKSEQYF.

This chain joins TRBV27 and TRBJ1-4. The CDR3 is 15 residues long. From germline, CDR1 is MNHEY and CDR2 SMNVEV (reference sequence). Here the CDR3 reads CASSPQTRKNEKLFF. Combining the CDR3 with reference TRBV27 and TRBJ1-4 gives the whole variable domain EAQVTQNPRYLITVTGKKLTVTCSQNMNHEYMSWYRQDPGLGLRQIYYSMNVEVTDKGDVPEGYKVSRKEKRNFPLILESPSPNQTSLYFCASSPQTRKNEKLFFGSGTQLSVL.

This chain uses TRBV6-6 with TRBJ1-2. Germline lookup yields CDR1 MNHNY and CDR2 SVGAGI (reference sequence). The CDR3 loop spans 11 amino acids. The CDR3 sequence: CASSGEGGYTF.